This TCR beta chain was retrieved from a study of vaccination and CD4 T cells after COVID-19. Sample treatment: roughly ten-day PBMC culture with coronavirus spike peptide pools or control peptides (ViraFEST assay). Comment on this clonotype: The antigen remains undetermined.

This CDR3 has 14 amino acids. Between the trimmed V and J ends, which lost 0 bases and 4 bases, there was a span of 12 bases. The germline V gene encodes CDR1 DFQATT and CDR2 SNEGSKA (reference sequence). Sequencing of DNA taken from cultured CD4+ T cells relied on the Oncomine TCR Beta short-read assay. TCRdb re-called the PCR reads with MiXCR, one entry per CDR3 protein. The sample consists of around 12,000 distinct CDR3 sequences, roughly 76% of them appearing once. The gene calls are TRBV20-1 and TRBJ2-5, with a tentative D call TRBD2 (6 bases). This clonotype was obtained from a human donor who had recovered from COVID-19. The sample was CD4+ T cells from blood, cultured in vitro. CDR3 protein: CSARDASVRETQYF. The CDR3 DNA sequence: TGCAGTGCTAGAGATGCTAGCGTCCGAGAGACCCAGTACTTC.